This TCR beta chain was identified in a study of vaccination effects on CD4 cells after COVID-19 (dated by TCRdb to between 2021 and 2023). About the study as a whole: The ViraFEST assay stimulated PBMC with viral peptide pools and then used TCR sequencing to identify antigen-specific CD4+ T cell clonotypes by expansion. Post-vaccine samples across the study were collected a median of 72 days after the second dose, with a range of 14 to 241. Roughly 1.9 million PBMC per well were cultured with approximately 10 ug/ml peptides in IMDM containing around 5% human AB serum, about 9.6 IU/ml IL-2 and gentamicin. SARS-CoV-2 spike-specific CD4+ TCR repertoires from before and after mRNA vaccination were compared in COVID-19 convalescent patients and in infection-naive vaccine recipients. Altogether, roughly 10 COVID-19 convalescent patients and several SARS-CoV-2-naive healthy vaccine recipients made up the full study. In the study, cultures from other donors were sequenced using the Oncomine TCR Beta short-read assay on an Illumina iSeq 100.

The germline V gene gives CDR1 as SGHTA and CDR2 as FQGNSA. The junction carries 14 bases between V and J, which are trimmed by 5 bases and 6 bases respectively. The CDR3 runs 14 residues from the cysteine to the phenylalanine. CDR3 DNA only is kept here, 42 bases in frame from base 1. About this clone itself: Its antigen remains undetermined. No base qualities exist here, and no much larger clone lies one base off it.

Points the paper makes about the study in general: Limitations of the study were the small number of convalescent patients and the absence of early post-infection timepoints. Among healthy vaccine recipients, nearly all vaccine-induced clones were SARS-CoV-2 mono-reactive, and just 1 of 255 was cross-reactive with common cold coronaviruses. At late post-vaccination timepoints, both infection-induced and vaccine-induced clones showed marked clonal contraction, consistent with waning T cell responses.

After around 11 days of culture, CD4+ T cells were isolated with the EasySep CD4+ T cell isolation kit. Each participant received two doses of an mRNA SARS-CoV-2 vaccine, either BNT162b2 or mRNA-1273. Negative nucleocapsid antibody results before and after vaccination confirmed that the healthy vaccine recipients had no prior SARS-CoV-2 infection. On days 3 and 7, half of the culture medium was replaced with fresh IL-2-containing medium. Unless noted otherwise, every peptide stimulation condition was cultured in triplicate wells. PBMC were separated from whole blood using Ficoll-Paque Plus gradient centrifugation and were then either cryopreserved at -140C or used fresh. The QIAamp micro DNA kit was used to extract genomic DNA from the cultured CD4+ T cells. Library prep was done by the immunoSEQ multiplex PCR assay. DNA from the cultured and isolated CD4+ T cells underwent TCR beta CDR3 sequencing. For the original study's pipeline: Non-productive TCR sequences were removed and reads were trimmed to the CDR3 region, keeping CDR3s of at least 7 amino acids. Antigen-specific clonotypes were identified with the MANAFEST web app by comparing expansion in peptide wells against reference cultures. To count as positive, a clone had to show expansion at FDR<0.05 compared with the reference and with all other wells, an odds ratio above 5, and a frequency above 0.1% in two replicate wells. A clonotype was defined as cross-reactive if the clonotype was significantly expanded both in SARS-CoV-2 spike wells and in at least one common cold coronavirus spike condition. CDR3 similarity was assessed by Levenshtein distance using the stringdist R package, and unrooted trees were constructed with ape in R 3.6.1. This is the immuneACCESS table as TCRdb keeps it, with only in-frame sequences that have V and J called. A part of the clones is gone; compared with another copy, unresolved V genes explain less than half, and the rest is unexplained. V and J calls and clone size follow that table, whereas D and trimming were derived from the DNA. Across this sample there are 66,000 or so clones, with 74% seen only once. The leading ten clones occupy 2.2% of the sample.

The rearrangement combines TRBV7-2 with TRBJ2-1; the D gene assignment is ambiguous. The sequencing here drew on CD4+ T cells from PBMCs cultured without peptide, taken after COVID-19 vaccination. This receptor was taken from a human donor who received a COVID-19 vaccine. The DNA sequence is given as TGTGCCAGCAGCGGCGTAACCTCTCGCAATGAGCAGTTCTTC. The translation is CASSGVTSRNEQFF.